These 15 T cell receptor beta chains were all obtained from the same sample, sequenced in a study of blood T cell repertoires in COVID-19. Here immunoSEQ multiplex PCR was the method, and the copy in TCRdb shows in-frame clones only, minus some. The repertoire holds 200,000 or so clones, roughly nine tenths seen once, with 2% to 2.5% in the top ten. Material: peripheral blood. Every receptor here comes from a woman in her forties or fifties with acute or convalescent COVID-19.

The rearrangement uses TRBV15 and TRBJ1-6; TRBD1 might be the D (6 bases). Trimming took off 1 base at V and 7 bases at J, with 17 bases between the two ends. The CDR3 is 17 residues long. Germline V gene lookup returns CDR1 LNHNV and CDR2 YYDKDF (reference sequence). The CDR3 DNA is TGTGCCACCAGCAGAGTTAAATTAGGACAGTGGAATTCACCCCTCCACTTT. It specifies CATSRVKLGQWNSPLHF.

The chain combines TRBV11-2 with TRBJ2-5; D unclear. This CDR3 comprises 15 residues. Germline CDR1 and CDR2: SGHAT and FQNNGV. The V and J ends lost 0 bases and 2 bases respectively, with 10 bases between them. This CDR3 is CASSLDGLEQETQYF. In nucleotides, the CDR3 is TGTGCCAGCAGCTTAGATGGGCTGGAACAAGAGACCCAGTACTTC.

The chain is built from TRBV3-1 (or the pseudogene TRBV3-2) and TRBJ2-4, with D possibly TRBD1 on 6 matching bases. V lost 3 bases and J 3 bases, leaving 9 bases between the germline ends. Germline V lookup: CDR1 LGHDT, CDR2 YNNKEL (reference sequence). The CDR3 contains 14 residues. The CDR3 DNA reads as TGTGCCAGCAGCCAGAGGGGGAGCAAAAACATTCAGTACTTC. Its translation is CASSQRGSKNIQYF.

The chain recombines TRBV27 with TRBJ2-1; the match to TRBD2 covers 9 bases. This CDR3 is 15 amino acids long. Germline CDR1 and CDR2: MNHEY and SMNVEV (reference sequence). After removal of 5 bases from V and 7 bases from J, the junction contained 9 bases not matched to a gene. For the CDR3, the DNA is TGTGCCAGCAGTAGGGCTAGCGGGGCGGGGAATGAGCAGTTCTTC. Encoded protein: CASSRASGAGNEQFF.

The chain carries TRBV11-3 and TRBJ2-7; a weak D match, TRBD1 (6 bases). Germline values: CDR1 SGHNT, CDR2 YENEEA. The CDR3 spans 14 residues. V lost 5 bases, J lost 3 bases, and 14 bases lay in between. CDR3 protein: CASSERTANYEQYF. The CDR3 nucleotides read TGTGCCAGCAGCGAACGGACAGCTAACTACGAGCAGTACTTC.

The chain joins TRBV11-3 to TRBJ2-1; D perhaps matches TRBD2 (6 bases). The CDR3 contains 17 residues. Germline values: CDR1 SGHNT, CDR2 YENEEA. The germline V and J ends were trimmed by 2 bases and 8 bases, with 22 bases remaining between them. Written as DNA, the CDR3 is TGTGCCAGCAGCTTACCCCGGCCGGGAGCACCTTTGGATGAGCAGTTCTTC. This translates into CASSLPRPGAPLDEQFF.

The chain couples TRBV19 to TRBJ1-2; a weak D match, TRBD1 (6 bases). V was pared by 1 base and J by 4 bases, with 19 bases between. Germline loops: CDR1 LNHDA, CDR2 SQIVND (reference sequence). The length of the CDR3 is 17 residues. The CDR3 DNA reads TGTGCCAGTAGTATAGCAGGGGCGAACCCCCCCGGCTATGGCTACACCTTC. Its translation: CASSIAGANPPGYGYTF.

J is TRBJ2-1 and V is TRBV7-9, with 8 bases identical to TRBD1. V shed 3 bases, J shed 4 bases, and the junction held 2 bases outside the gene matches. The CDR3 is 14 residues long. The germline CDR1 and CDR2 sequences are SEHNR and FQNEAQ (reference sequence). CDR3 sequence (DNA): TGTGCCAGCAGCTTCGGACAGGGATACAATGAGCAGTTCTTC. This encodes CASSFGQGYNEQFF.

The chain couples TRBV11-3 to TRBJ1-2; 11 bases are shared with TRBD1. The germline V gene encodes CDR1 SGHNT and CDR2 YENEEA. The CDR3 contains 15 residues. The ends lost 5 bases at V and 4 bases at J; junction bases unmatched: 6. The CDR3 region is CASSQNGQGAYGYTF. The CDR3 DNA reads as TGTGCCAGCAGCCAAAACGGACAGGGGGCCTATGGCTACACCTTC.

The rearrangement links TRBV7-8 to TRBJ1-2; no clear D. Trimming left V 5 bases short and J 8 bases short, with 12 bases between. Germline assignment: CDR1 SGHVS and CDR2 FQNEAQ. There are 12 residues in the CDR3. The CDR3: CASSPLSGGYTF. CDR3 nucleotides: TGTGCCAGCAGCCCCCTCTCGGGGGGCTACACCTTC.

This rearrangement joins TRBV2 to TRBJ2-2, with 12 bases aligning to TRBD2. Germline lookup yields CDR1 SNHLY and CDR2 FYNNEI. The CDR3 totals 14 residues. V lost 10 bases to trimming and J lost 3 bases; unmatched junction nucleotides: 3. CDR3 sequence: CAIGLAGYTGELFF. The CDR3 nucleotides read TGTGCCATAGGACTAGCGGGGTACACCGGGGAGCTGTTTTTT. Full variable domain (remainder filled in from reference TRBV2 and TRBJ2-2): EPEVTQTPSHQVTQMGQEVILRCVPISNHLYFYWYRQILGQKVEFLVSFYNNEISEKSEIFDDQFSVERPDGSNFTLKIRSTKLEDSAMYFCAIGLAGYTGELFFGEGSRLTVL.

This clone was recorded once. The chain uses TRBV7-6 and TRBJ2-3; D might be TRBD2 (6 bases). Germline assignment: CDR1 SGHVS and CDR2 FNYEAQ. Deletions cut 1 base from V and 9 bases from J, with 17 bases between. This CDR3 has 15 amino acids. In DNA, the CDR3 is TGTGCCAGCAGCTTAGGGGGAGGAGCCAAGATAACGCAGTATTTT. This encodes CASSLGGGAKITQYF.

V gene TRBV6-5 combines with J gene TRBJ1-2, with a tentative D call TRBD1 (5 bases). Germline V gene lookup returns CDR1 MNHEY and CDR2 SVGAGI. Trimming took off 7 bases at V and 4 bases at J, with 19 bases between the two ends. The CDR3 runs 15 residues. CDR3 protein: CASTVGAGPIYGYTF. The CDR3 nucleotides are TGTGCCAGCACCGTAGGGGCAGGACCTATCTATGGCTACACCTTC.

This clone appeared once. V is TRBV5-1 and J is TRBJ1-4, with unresolved D. V lost 4 bases to trimming and J lost 8 bases, with 18 bases between them. The CDR3 totals 15 residues. CDR1 and CDR2 from the germline V gene are SGHRS and YFSETQ. The CDR3 nucleotides read TGCGCCAGCAGCAGGGAGGCAGGAGAAGGAGAAAAACTGTTTTTT. Protein sequence: CASSREAGEGEKLFF.

This chain links TRBV28 with TRBJ2-4; 11 nucleotides match TRBD1. This CDR3 region has 14 residues. Germline trimming cut 4 bases from V and 7 bases from J; bases unmatched to any gene: 3. Germline V lookup: CDR1 MDHEN, CDR2 SYDVKM. The CDR3 sequence is CASSSGTGGNIQYF. Here the CDR3 DNA reads TGTGCCAGCAGTTCCGGGACAGGGGGGAACATTCAGTACTTC.